The 3 T cell receptor beta chains below all came from one sample that was sequenced in a study of breast tumors, draining lymph nodes, adjacent tissues. Samples came from axillary lymph nodes draining the breast cancer. TCRdb analysed the multiplex PCR reads with MiXCR anew, one entry per CDR3 protein. The profile shows under 110,000 distinct CDR3 sequences, 30% of them singletons. Sequencing was carried out using axillary lymph node tissue. All receptors derive from a female donor with breast cancer. Some clones in this sample may be carry-over from other donors' samples.

Many counts were recorded for this clonotype. V is TRBV2 and J is TRBJ2-1; TRBD2 matches 8 bases. The CDR3 is made up of 15 amino acids. Germline V gene lookup returns CDR1 SNHLY and CDR2 FYNNEI. J gave up 3 bases and V 3 bases, and 4 bases lay outside the gene matches. CDR3 in amino acids: CASSDPAGDYNEQFF. In nucleotides, the CDR3 is TGTGCCAGCAGTGACCCAGCGGGGGACTACAATGAGCAGTTCTTC.

This clonotype was counted at least ten times. This sequence joins TRBV7-2 and TRBJ1-6, with 10 bases lining up with TRBD1. This CDR3 has 14 residues. Germline CDR1 reads SGHTA; CDR2 reads FQGNSA. V was pared by 6 bases and J by 7 bases, with 3 bases of the junction left unmatched. The CDR3 loop reads CASRGQGKNSPLHF. Written as DNA, the CDR3 is TGTGCCAGCAGGGGACAGGGGAAGAATTCACCCCTCCACTTT.

A note on this clonotype: A read error may explain this, as a much larger clone is one base away. V usage is TRBV20-1 and J usage is TRBJ2-2; D gene ambiguous. Germline assignment: CDR1 DFQATT and CDR2 SNEGSKA (reference sequence). The CDR3 totals 16 residues. V lost 1 base, J lost 4 bases, and 16 bases lay in between. The CDR3 DNA is TGCAGTGCTAGAGTCTTGCGGTCAGGCACCACCGGGGAGCTGTTTTTT. Amino acids: CSARVLRSGTTGELFF.